Detailed here is one TCR beta chain. Its antigen remains unidentified. The sample is drawn from a study of Ad26.COV2.S vaccination and SARS-CoV-2 variants. Overall study findings and caveats: Non-spike TCR breadth showed similarity between vaccine and placebo recipients. Vaccine recipients showed a spike-specific TCR breadth that was higher than in placebo recipients.

This CDR3 has 15 amino acids. Germline V lookup: CDR1 SGHRS, CDR2 YFSETQ. The trim removed 4 bases at V and 6 bases at J, leaving 13 bases unmatched. The treatment denotes: some 19 received Ad26.COV2.S at low or high dose, single or two shots; several received placebo; per-sample allocation not given. Sampling happened 63 days after the first vaccine or placebo injection. Donor was an adult aged 18-55 years in Boston. The shot given was an Ad26 vector that makes Wuhan-strain SARS-CoV-2 spike. Profiled with immunoSEQ multiplex PCR; TCRdb holds only in-frame clones, not every one. The table has around 300,000 clones, 88% seen once.

Here the sequenced sample was peripheral blood, taken in a trial of Ad26.COV2.S vaccine versus placebo. The sequence was obtained from a person aged 18-60 years who received the Ad26.COV2.S COVID-19 vaccine or a placebo. V is TRBV5-1 and J is TRBJ2-7; 7 bases align to TRBD1. The chain's CDR3 is CASSDQGVGPGEQYF. Here the CDR3 DNA reads TGCGCCAGCAGCGATCAGGGGGTAGGTCCGGGCGAGCAGTACTTC.